This entry describes one T cell receptor beta chain. Recruits, aged roughly 18 to 95 years, lived in 24 US areas. The sample belongs to a study of blood T cell repertoires in COVID-19. Across the whole study: COVID-19 samples collected from the United States, Italy and Spain covered acute and convalescent phases. Nucleic acid was either cDNA or gDNA, and it came from T cells, B-cell-depleted T cells, or PBMCs.

The V gene's germline CDR1 is SGHRS and CDR2 YFSETQ. CDR3 size: 15 residues. Trimming at V came to 4 bases and at J to 0 bases, leaving 5 bases not matched to a gene. Methods used by the authors: Quantification of nucleated cells was approximated via reference gene primer amplification. Measured with immunoSEQ multiplex PCR; TCRdb has only the in-frame clones, and not every one. V and J calls and clone size are those listed in that table; D and trimming were worked out from the DNA. The repertoire holds hundreds of thousands of clones, with around 86% as singletons. This sequence was found in a woman in her 40s with acute COVID-19. Sequenced material: PBMCs or T cells enriched from blood (not recorded which). The chain uses TRBV5-1 and TRBJ1-2; 8 bases fit TRBD1. For the CDR3, the DNA is TGCGCCAGCAGCCAGACAGGGGCAACTAACTATGGCTACACCTTC. Its translation: CASSQTGATNYGYTF.